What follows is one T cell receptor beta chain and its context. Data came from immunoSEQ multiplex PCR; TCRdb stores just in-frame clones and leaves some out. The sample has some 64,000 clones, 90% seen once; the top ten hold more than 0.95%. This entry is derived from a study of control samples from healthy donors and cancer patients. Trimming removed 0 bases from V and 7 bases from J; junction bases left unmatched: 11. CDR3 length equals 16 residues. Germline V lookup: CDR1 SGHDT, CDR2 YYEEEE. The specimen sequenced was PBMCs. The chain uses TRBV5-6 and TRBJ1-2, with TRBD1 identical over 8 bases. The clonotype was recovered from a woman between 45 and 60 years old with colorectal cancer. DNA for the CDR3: TGTGCCAGCAGCTTGGGTCAGGGGGCGCATCATTTTGGCTACACCTTC. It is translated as CASSLGQGAHHFGYTF.